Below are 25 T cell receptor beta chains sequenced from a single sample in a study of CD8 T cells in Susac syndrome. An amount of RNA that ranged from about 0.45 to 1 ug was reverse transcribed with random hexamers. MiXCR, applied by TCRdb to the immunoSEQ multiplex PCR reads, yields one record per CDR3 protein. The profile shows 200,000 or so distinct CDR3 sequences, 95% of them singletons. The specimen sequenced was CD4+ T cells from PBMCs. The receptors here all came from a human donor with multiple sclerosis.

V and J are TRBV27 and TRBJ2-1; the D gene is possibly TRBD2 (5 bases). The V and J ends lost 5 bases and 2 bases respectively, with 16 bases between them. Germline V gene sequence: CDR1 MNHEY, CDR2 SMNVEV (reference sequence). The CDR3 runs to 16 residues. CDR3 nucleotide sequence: TGTGCCAGCAGTAGATCGACCGGGAATACCTACAATGAGCAGTTCTTC. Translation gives CASSRSTGNTYNEQFF.

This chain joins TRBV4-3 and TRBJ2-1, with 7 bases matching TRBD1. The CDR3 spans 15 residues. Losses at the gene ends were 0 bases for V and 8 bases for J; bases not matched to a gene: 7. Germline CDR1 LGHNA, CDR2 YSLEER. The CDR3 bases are TGCGCCAGCAGCCAAGAACTACAGGGGAATCATGAGCAGTTCTTC. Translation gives CASSQELQGNHEQFF.

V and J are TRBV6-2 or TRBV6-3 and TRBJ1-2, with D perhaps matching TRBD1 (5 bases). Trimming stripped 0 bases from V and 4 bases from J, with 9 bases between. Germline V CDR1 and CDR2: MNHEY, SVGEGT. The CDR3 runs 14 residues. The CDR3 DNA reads TGTGCCAGCAGTTACTCCGGACAAAGCTATGGCTACACCTTC. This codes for CASSYSGQSYGYTF.

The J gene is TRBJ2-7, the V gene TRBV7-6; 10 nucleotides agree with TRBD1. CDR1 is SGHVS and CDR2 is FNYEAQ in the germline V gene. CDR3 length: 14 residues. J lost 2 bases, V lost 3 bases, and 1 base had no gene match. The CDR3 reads CASSFGTGAYEQYF. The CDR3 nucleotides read TGTGCCAGCAGCTTCGGGACAGGGGCCTACGAGCAGTACTTC.

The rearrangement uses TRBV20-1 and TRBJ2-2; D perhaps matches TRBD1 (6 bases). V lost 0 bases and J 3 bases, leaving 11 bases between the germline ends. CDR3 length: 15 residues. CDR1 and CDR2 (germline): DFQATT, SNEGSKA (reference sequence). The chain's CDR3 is CSAREARGHTGELFF. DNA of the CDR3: TGCAGTGCTAGAGAGGCCAGGGGCCACACCGGGGAGCTGTTTTTT.

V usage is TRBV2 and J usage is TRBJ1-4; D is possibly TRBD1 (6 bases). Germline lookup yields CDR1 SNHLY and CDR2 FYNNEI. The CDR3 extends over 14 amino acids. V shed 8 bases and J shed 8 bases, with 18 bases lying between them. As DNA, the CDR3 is TGTGCCAGCCAAAGGGGGAGGGCGGACGAAAAACTGTTTTTT. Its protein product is CASQRGRADEKLFF.

Here the CDR3 DNA reads TGTGCCAGCAGCCGGGACAGGGAAAGAGGCTACACCTTC. Translating gives CASSRDRERGYTF. The chain combines TRBV3-1 with TRBJ1-2, with TRBD1 matching 9 bases. J was trimmed by 8 bases and V by 4 bases; bases with no gene match: 5. Germline V gene lookup returns CDR1 LGHDT and CDR2 YNNKEL (reference sequence). The CDR3 is 13 amino acids.

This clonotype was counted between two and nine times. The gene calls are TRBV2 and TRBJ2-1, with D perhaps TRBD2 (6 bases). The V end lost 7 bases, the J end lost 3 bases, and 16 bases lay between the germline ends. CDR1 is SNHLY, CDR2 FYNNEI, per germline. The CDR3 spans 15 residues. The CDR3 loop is CASTPSAGFYNEQFF. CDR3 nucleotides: TGTGCCAGCACCCCGTCGGCGGGGTTCTACAATGAGCAGTTCTTC.

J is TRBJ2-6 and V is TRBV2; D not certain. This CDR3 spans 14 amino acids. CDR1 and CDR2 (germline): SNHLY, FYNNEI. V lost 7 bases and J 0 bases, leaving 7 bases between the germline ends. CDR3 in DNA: TGTGCCAGCATAAGGGACTCTGGGGCCAACGTCCTGACTTTC. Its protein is CASIRDSGANVLTF. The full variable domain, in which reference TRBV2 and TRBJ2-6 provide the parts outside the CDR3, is EPEVTQTPSHQVTQMGQEVILRCVPISNHLYFYWYRQILGQKVEFLVSFYNNEISEKSEIFDDQFSVERPDGSNFTLKIRSTKLEDSAMYFCASIRDSGANVLTFGAGSRLTVL.

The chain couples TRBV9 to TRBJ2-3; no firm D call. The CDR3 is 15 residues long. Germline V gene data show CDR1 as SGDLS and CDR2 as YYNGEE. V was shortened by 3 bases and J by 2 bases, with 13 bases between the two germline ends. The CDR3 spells CASSARGLNTDTQYF. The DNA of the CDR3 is TGTGCCAGCAGCGCTCGAGGCCTAAACACAGATACGCAGTATTTT.

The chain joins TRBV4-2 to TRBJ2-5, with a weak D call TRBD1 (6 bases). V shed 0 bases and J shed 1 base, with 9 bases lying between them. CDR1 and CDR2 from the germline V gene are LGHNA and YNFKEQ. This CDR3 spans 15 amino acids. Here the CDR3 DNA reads TGTGCCAGCAGCCAAGAACCAGGGGTCCAAGAGACCCAGTACTTC. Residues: CASSQEPGVQETQYF.

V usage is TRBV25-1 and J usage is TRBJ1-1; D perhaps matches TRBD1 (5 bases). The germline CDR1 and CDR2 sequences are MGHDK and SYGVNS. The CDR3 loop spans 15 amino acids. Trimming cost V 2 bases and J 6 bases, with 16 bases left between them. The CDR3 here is CASSETGRIFAEAFF. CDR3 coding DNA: TGTGCCAGCAGTGAAACAGGCCGCATCTTTGCTGAAGCTTTCTTT. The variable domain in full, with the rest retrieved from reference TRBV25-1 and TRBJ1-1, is EADIYQTPRYLVIGTGKKITLECSQTMGHDKMYWYQQDPGMELHLIHYSYGVNSTEKGDLSSESTVSRIRTEHFPLTLESARPSHTSQYLCASSETGRIFAEAFFGQGTRLTVV.

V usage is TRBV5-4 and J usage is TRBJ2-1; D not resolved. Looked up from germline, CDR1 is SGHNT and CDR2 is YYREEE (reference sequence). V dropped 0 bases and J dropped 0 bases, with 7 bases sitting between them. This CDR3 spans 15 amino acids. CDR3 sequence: CASSLDISSYNEQFF. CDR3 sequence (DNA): TGTGCCAGCAGCTTGGACATTAGCTCCTACAATGAGCAGTTCTTC.

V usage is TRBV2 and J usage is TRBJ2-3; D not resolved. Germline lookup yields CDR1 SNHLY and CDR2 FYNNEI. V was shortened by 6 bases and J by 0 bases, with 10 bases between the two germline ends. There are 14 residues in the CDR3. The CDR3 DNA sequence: TGTGCCAGCAGGTGGTCGCTCAGCACAGATACGCAGTATTTT. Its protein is CASRWSLSTDTQYF.

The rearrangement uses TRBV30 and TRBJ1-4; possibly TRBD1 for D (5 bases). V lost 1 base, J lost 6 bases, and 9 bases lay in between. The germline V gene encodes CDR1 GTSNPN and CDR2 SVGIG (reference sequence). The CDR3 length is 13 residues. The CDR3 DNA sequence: TGTGCCTGGAGTGGGGGGTGGTATGAAAAACTGTTTTTT. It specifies CAWSGGWYEKLFF. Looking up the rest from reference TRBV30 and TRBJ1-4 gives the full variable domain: SQTIHQWPATLVQPVGSPLSLECTVEGTSNPNLYWYRQAAGRGLQLLFYSVGIGQISSEVPQNLSASRPQDRQFILSSKKLLLSDSGFYLCAWSGGWYEKLFFGSGTQLSVL.

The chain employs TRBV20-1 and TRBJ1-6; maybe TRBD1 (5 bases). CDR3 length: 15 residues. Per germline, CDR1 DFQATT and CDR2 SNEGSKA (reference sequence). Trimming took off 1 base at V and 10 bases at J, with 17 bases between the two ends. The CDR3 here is CSARAPWDFQSPLHF. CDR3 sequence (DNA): TGCAGTGCTAGAGCCCCCTGGGACTTCCAGTCACCCCTCCACTTT.

CDR3 nucleotide sequence: TGCAGTGCTAACGCCTGGGACGTCGGCTCCTACAATGAGCAGTTCTTC. Translation gives CSANAWDVGSYNEQFF. This chain uses TRBV20-1 with TRBJ2-1; possibly TRBD1 or TRBD2 for D (5 bases each). The CDR3 extends over 16 amino acids. Deletions cut 4 bases from V and 0 bases from J, with 16 bases between. The V gene's germline CDR1 is DFQATT and CDR2 SNEGSKA (reference sequence).

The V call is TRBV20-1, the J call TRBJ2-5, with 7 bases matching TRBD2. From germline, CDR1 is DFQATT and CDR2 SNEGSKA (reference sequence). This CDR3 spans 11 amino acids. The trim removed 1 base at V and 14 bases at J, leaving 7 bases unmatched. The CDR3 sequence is CSARGSGPSYF. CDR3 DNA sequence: TGCAGTGCTAGAGGTAGCGGGCCCTCCTACTTC.

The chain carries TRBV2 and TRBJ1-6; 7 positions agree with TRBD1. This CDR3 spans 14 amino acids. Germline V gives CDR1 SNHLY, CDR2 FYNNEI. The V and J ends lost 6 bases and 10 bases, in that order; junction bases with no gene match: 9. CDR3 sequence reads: CASRMTGYQSPLHF. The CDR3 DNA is TGTGCCAGCAGAATGACAGGGTATCAATCACCCCTCCACTTT.

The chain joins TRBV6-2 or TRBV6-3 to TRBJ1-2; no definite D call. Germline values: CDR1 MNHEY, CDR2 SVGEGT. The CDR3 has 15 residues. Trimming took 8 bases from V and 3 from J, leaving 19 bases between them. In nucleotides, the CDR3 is TGTGCCAGCTGGACCGTAAGGAAAACCGACTATGGCTACACCTTC. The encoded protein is CASWTVRKTDYGYTF.

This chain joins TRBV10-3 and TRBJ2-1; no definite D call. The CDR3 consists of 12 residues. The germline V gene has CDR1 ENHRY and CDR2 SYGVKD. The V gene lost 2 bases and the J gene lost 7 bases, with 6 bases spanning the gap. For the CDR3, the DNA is TGTGCCATCAGTGAGAACGGGAATGAGCAGTTCTTC. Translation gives CAISENGNEQFF.

The CDR3 here is CASRAGPRADTEAFF. CDR3 in DNA: TGTGCCAGCAGAGCAGGGCCTAGGGCTGACACTGAAGCTTTCTTT. This sequence joins TRBV6-4 and TRBJ1-1; D may be TRBD1 (5 bases). From germline, CDR1 is MRHNA and CDR2 SNTAGT. With 6 bases removed from V and 3 bases from J, the gap between germline ends came to 17 bases. This CDR3 contains 15 residues.

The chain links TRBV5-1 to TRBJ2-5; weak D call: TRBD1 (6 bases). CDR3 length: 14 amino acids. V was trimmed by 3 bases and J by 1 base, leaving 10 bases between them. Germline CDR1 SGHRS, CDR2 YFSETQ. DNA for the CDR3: TGCGCCAGCAGCTGGGACACCCGCCAAGAGACCCAGTACTTC. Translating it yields CASSWDTRQETQYF.

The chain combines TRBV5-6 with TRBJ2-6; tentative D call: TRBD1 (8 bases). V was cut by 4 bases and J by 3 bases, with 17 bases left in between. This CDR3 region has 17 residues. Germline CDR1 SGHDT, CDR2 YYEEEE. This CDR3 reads CASSETGAGVGANVLTF. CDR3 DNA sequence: TGTGCCAGCAGCGAGACAGGGGCGGGGGTTGGGGCCAACGTCCTGACTTTC.

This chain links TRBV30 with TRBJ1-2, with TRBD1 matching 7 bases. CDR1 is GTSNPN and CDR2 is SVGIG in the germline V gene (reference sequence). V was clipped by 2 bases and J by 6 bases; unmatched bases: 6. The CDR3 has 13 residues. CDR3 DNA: TGTGCCTGGAGTCCGACAGGGTGGGATGGCTACACCTTC. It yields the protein CAWSPTGWDGYTF.